Listed below are T cell receptor beta chains from one sample, sequenced in a study of blood T cell repertoires in COVID-19. This table comes from immunoSEQ multiplex PCR, and its TCRdb copy is limited to in-frame clones, with some not included. The sample lists 200,000 to 250,000 clones, under 90% occurring once. Source material: PBMCs or T cells enriched from blood (not recorded which). These receptors came from a man aged 60 to 69 who had recovered from COVID-19. Each CDR3 is given with its conserved first and last residue. The order of the fields is D gene, J gene, V gene, clone size, CDR3 protein, CDR3 DNA. A D gene is named only where the DNA matches it firmly. Clone sizes are given selectively: once, few, many, or a class where the clone is expanded.

d_gene: NA; j_gene: TRBJ1-3; v_gene: TRBV12-3/TRBV12-4; abundance: NA; CDR3aa: CASTPLGNTIYF; CDR3nt: TGTGCCAGCACCCCCCTTGGAAACACCATATATTTT
d_gene: TRBD1; j_gene: TRBJ1-1; v_gene: TRBV7-8; abundance: NA; CDR3aa: CASSRGDRKNTEAFF; CDR3nt: TGTGCCAGCAGCAGGGGGGACAGAAAAAACACTGAAGCTTTCTTT
d_gene: TRBD1; j_gene: TRBJ1-2; v_gene: TRBV27; abundance: NA; CDR3aa: CASREWTGAMVNYGYTF; CDR3nt: TGTGCCAGCAGAGAGTGGACAGGGGCAATGGTTAACTATGGCTACACCTTC
d_gene: TRBD2; j_gene: TRBJ2-1; v_gene: TRBV7-2; abundance: NA; CDR3aa: CASSFSGGGEQFF; CDR3nt: TGTGCCAGCAGCTTTAGCGGGGGGGGTGAGCAGTTCTTC
d_gene: NA; j_gene: TRBJ1-4; v_gene: TRBV30; abundance: NA; CDR3aa: CAWSVSANEKLFF; CDR3nt: TGTGCCTGGAGTGTCAGCGCTAATGAAAAACTGTTTTTT
d_gene: NA; j_gene: TRBJ1-1; v_gene: TRBV6-4; abundance: few; CDR3aa: CARSVETHSEAFF; CDR3nt: TGTGCCCGTTCAGTTGAGACTCACTCGGAAGCTTTCTTT
d_gene: TRBD2; j_gene: TRBJ2-3; v_gene: TRBV4-1; abundance: NA; CDR3aa: CASSQGGLAGMDTQYF; CDR3nt: TGCGCCAGCAGCCAAGGGGGACTAGCGGGGATGGATACGCAGTATTTT
d_gene: NA; j_gene: TRBJ1-3; v_gene: TRBV7-2; abundance: NA; CDR3aa: CASSSQVSGNTIYF; CDR3nt: TGTGCCAGCAGCTCACAAGTCTCTGGAAACACCATATATTTT
d_gene: NA; j_gene: TRBJ2-4; v_gene: TRBV27; abundance: NA; CDR3aa: CASRSVGAKNIQYF; CDR3nt: TGTGCCAGCAGATCTGTGGGCGCCAAAAACATTCAGTACTTC
d_gene: TRBD1; j_gene: TRBJ2-7; v_gene: TRBV7-2; abundance: NA; CDR3aa: CASSVTGGKGYEQYF; CDR3nt: TGTGCCAGCAGCGTGACAGGGGGAAAGGGCTACGAGCAGTACTTC
d_gene: TRBD1; j_gene: TRBJ2-5; v_gene: TRBV19; abundance: NA; CDR3aa: CASSTDRRGETQYF; CDR3nt: TGTGCCAGTAGTACGGACAGGCGTGGGGAGACCCAGTACTTC
d_gene: NA; j_gene: TRBJ2-6; v_gene: TRBV3-1/TRBV3-2; abundance: NA; CDR3aa: CASSQDVEPGANVLTF; CDR3nt: TGTGCCAGCAGCCAAGATGTGGAGCCTGGGGCCAACGTCCTGACTTTC
d_gene: NA; j_gene: TRBJ1-3; v_gene: TRBV7-2; abundance: NA; CDR3aa: CASSPRGAGNTIYF; CDR3nt: TGTGCCAGCAGCCCCCGGGGGGCTGGAAACACCATATATTTT
d_gene: TRBD1; j_gene: TRBJ2-3; v_gene: TRBV7-3; abundance: NA; CDR3aa: CASSGTGADTQYF; CDR3nt: TGTGCCAGCAGTGGGACAGGGGCCGATACGCAGTATTTT
d_gene: NA; j_gene: TRBJ2-7; v_gene: TRBV29-1; abundance: NA; CDR3aa: CSVGAGHEQYF; CDR3nt: TGCAGCGTTGGCGCAGGGCATGAGCAGTACTTC
d_gene: NA; j_gene: TRBJ2-7; v_gene: TRBV21-1; abundance: once; CDR3aa: CASSKGQVPDEQYF; CDR3nt: TGTGCCAGCAGCAAAGGACAAGTGCCTGACGAGCAGTACTTC
d_gene: TRBD1; j_gene: TRBJ1-1; v_gene: TRBV9; abundance: NA; CDR3aa: CASSVGRQGGNTEAFF; CDR3nt: TGTGCCAGCAGCGTAGGGCGACAGGGCGGGAACACTGAAGCTTTCTTT
d_gene: NA; j_gene: TRBJ1-2; v_gene: TRBV11-2; abundance: NA; CDR3aa: CASSPGFNYGYTF; CDR3nt: TGTGCCAGCTCTCCAGGATTTAACTATGGCTACACCTTC
d_gene: NA; j_gene: TRBJ2-7; v_gene: TRBV13; abundance: once; CDR3aa: CASSFTGLSYEQYF; CDR3nt: TGTGCCAGCAGCTTCACAGGCCTCTCCTACGAGCAGTACTTC
d_gene: NA; j_gene: TRBJ1-4; v_gene: TRBV18; abundance: once; CDR3aa: CASSPTPLSPTGYNEKLFF; CDR3nt: TGTGCCAGCTCACCAACCCCTCTATCACCGACAGGCTATAATGAAAAACTGTTTTTT
d_gene: NA; j_gene: TRBJ1-2; v_gene: TRBV5-4; abundance: NA; CDR3aa: CASSTSTDYGYTF; CDR3nt: TGTGCCAGCAGCACCTCGACAGATTATGGCTACACCTTC
d_gene: NA; j_gene: TRBJ1-1; v_gene: TRBV7-2; abundance: NA; CDR3aa: CASSLEPTTEAFF; CDR3nt: TGTGCCAGCAGCTTGGAGCCTACCACTGAAGCTTTCTTT
d_gene: NA; j_gene: TRBJ2-7; v_gene: TRBV3-1/TRBV3-2; abundance: once; CDR3aa: CASSQQGIGEQYF; CDR3nt: TGTGCCAGCAGCCAACAGGGAATCGGAGAGCAGTACTTC
d_gene: NA; j_gene: TRBJ2-2; v_gene: TRBV6-2/TRBV6-3; abundance: NA; CDR3aa: CASSNVAAGELFF; CDR3nt: TGTGCCAGCAGTAATGTGGCGGCCGGGGAGCTGTTTTTT
d_gene: NA; j_gene: TRBJ2-7; v_gene: TRBV6-5; abundance: NA; CDR3aa: CASRPSRTSYEQYF; CDR3nt: TGTGCCAGCAGGCCCTCTAGAACTAGCTACGAGCAGTACTTC
d_gene: NA; j_gene: TRBJ1-6; v_gene: TRBV10-2; abundance: NA; CDR3aa: CASSEPPGGSSPLHF; CDR3nt: TGCGCCAGCAGTGAGCCCCCCGGGGGGAGTTCACCCCTCCACTTT
d_gene: TRBD1; j_gene: TRBJ1-2; v_gene: TRBV5-1; abundance: NA; CDR3aa: CASSSSPEGARGYTF; CDR3nt: TGCGCCAGCAGCTCGTCTCCGGAGGGGGCCCGGGGCTACACCTTC
d_gene: TRBD1; j_gene: TRBJ1-1; v_gene: TRBV5-6; abundance: NA; CDR3aa: CASKRQGNLMNTEAFF; CDR3nt: TGTGCCAGCAAACGACAGGGAAACTTAATGAACACTGAAGCTTTCTTT
d_gene: NA; j_gene: TRBJ1-5; v_gene: TRBV4-3; abundance: NA; CDR3aa: CASSQVAGPNQPQHF; CDR3nt: TGCGCCAGCAGCCAAGTAGCAGGGCCCAATCAGCCCCAGCATTTT
d_gene: TRBD1; j_gene: TRBJ2-5; v_gene: TRBV5-1; abundance: NA; CDR3aa: CASSWRPGTGGFSETQYF; CDR3nt: TGCGCCAGCAGCTGGAGACCCGGGACAGGGGGATTTTCGGAGACCCAGTACTTC
d_gene: TRBD1; j_gene: TRBJ2-7; v_gene: TRBV18; abundance: NA; CDR3aa: CASSISGTDEQYF; CDR3nt: TGTGCCAGCTCAATTTCAGGGACAGACGAGCAGTACTTC
d_gene: NA; j_gene: TRBJ1-4; v_gene: TRBV18; abundance: NA; CDR3aa: CASSGGGQPSNEKLFF; CDR3nt: TGTGCCAGCTCAGGGGGCGGACAGCCTTCTAATGAAAAACTGTTTTTT
d_gene: TRBD1; j_gene: TRBJ1-4; v_gene: TRBV5-1; abundance: once; CDR3aa: CASRQGDGEKLFF; CDR3nt: TGCGCCAGCCGACAGGGGGATGGTGAAAAACTGTTTTTT
d_gene: NA; j_gene: TRBJ2-5; v_gene: TRBV28; abundance: NA; CDR3aa: CASSFWAGQETQYF; CDR3nt: TGTGCCAGCAGTTTTTGGGCGGGCCAAGAGACCCAGTACTTC
d_gene: NA; j_gene: TRBJ1-1; v_gene: TRBV29-1; abundance: NA; CDR3aa: CSPDKAGNTEAFF; CDR3nt: TGCAGCCCTGACAAGGCGGGGAACACTGAAGCTTTCTTT
d_gene: TRBD2; j_gene: TRBJ2-5; v_gene: TRBV11-3; abundance: NA; CDR3aa: CASSPGLAQETQYF; CDR3nt: TGTGCCAGCAGCCCCGGACTAGCCCAAGAGACCCAGTACTTC
d_gene: TRBD1; j_gene: TRBJ1-1; v_gene: TRBV2; abundance: NA; CDR3aa: CASSDRGRNTEAFF; CDR3nt: TGTGCCAGCAGTGATAGGGGGCGGAACACTGAAGCTTTCTTT
d_gene: NA; j_gene: TRBJ2-7; v_gene: TRBV6-5; abundance: NA; CDR3aa: CASSTWEDRTYEQYF; CDR3nt: TGTGCCAGCAGCACTTGGGAAGACAGAACCTACGAGCAGTACTTC
d_gene: NA; j_gene: TRBJ2-5; v_gene: TRBV7-3; abundance: once; CDR3aa: CASSLNSPGVGTQYF; CDR3nt: TGTGCCAGCAGCTTAAACAGTCCAGGGGTCGGGACCCAGTACTTC
d_gene: NA; j_gene: TRBJ1-5; v_gene: TRBV6-6; abundance: NA; CDR3aa: CASSSIYHQPQHF; CDR3nt: TGTGCCAGCAGTTCCATCTACCATCAGCCCCAGCATTTT
d_gene: NA; j_gene: TRBJ1-5; v_gene: TRBV2; abundance: NA; CDR3aa: CASNSGRGNQPQHF; CDR3nt: TGTGCCAGCAATTCGGGGAGGGGCAATCAGCCCCAGCATTTT
d_gene: NA; j_gene: TRBJ1-4; v_gene: TRBV5-1; abundance: NA; CDR3aa: CASSLAPNEKLFF; CDR3nt: TGCGCCAGCAGCTTGGCCCCGAATGAAAAACTGTTTTTT